This T cell receptor (beta chain) was found in a study of blood T cells in healthy people across ages. Primed by a sample-barcoded 5' primer and a J-beta primer mix, a second PCR proceeded for roughly 7 to 12 cycles. TCRdb ran MiXCR on the 5' RACE reads and lists one entry per CDR3 protein. The table has 710,000 or so distinct CDR3 sequences, roughly 32% seen once. Study observations and caveats: It was held that the diversity estimates obtained from one million T cells were underestimates. Naive T cell percentage strongly correlated with TCR beta diversity. There was no known CMV status for donors, so expanded clonotype changes were possibly confounded.

The CDR3 is made up of 12 amino acids. V gave up 4 bases and J gave up 11 bases, with 14 bases separating them. Germline assignment: CDR1 ENHRY and CDR2 SYGVKD. This clonotype came up a few times. Its antigen is unidentified. A much larger clone is a single base away; this may be a read error. The receptor was derived from a woman older than 75 in good health. Sequenced input: blood. The chain is built from TRBV10-3 and TRBJ2-5; possible D gene TRBD1, 5 bases. This CDR3 reads CAISAGSNEQYF. The CDR3 DNA reads as TGTGCCATCAGTGCAGGGTCCAATGAGCAGTACTTC.